The clone carrying this TCR beta chain occurred once. Its antigen remains unidentified. The CDR3 runs to 13 residues. The junction had 5 bases not matched to a gene; V was cut back by 6 bases and J by 6 bases. Germline-derived CDR1 and CDR2 are SQVTM and ANQGSEA. The method was immunoSEQ multiplex PCR; TCRdb's version includes in-frame clones alone and lacks a portion of them. The sample has tens of thousands of clones, over 55% seen once; the top ten hold approximately 8.9%. Using viral peptide pools, the ViraFEST assay grew out antigen-specific CD4+ T cells prior to sequencing. Having been cultured for approximately ten days, the cells underwent CD4+ T cell isolation. Each person got two doses of an mRNA SARS-CoV-2 vaccine, BNT162b2 or mRNA-1273. A half-medium replacement with IL-2 medium was carried out on days 3 and 7. This record belongs to a study of vaccination effects on CD4 cells after COVID-19. Study findings and constraints: The study had few convalescent patients and no early post-infection timepoints.

The clonotype originates from a human donor who received a COVID-19 vaccine. The chain links TRBV29-1 to TRBJ2-1, with TRBD1 identical over 10 bases. The sequences come from CD4+ T cells from PBMCs cultured with SARS-CoV-2 spike peptides, collected after COVID-19 vaccination. The CDR3 nucleotides are TGCAGCGTCGACAGGGGGCTGGGCAATGAGCAGTTCTTC. Protein product: CSVDRGLGNEQFF.